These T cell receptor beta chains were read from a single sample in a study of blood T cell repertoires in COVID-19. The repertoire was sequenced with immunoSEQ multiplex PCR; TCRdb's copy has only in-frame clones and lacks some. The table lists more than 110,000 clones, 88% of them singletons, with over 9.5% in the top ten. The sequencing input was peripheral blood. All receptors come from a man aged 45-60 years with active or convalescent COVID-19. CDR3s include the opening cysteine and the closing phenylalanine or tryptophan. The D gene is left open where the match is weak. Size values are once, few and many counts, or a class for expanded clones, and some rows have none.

CDR3: CASSLARQGYGYTF
DNA: TGCGCCAGCAGCTTGGCTCGACAGGGCTATGGCTACACCTTC
J: TRBJ1-2
V: TRBV5-1
D: TRBD1
size: once

CDR3: CASSQGQIGPYEQYF
DNA: TGTGCCAGTAGCCAGGGACAGATTGGGCCCTACGAGCAGTACTTC
J: TRBJ2-7
V: TRBV19
D: TRBD1
size: once

CDR3: CASSQDTSGGSYEQYF
DNA: TGCGCCAGCAGCCAAGATACTAGCGGGGGATCCTACGAGCAGTACTTC
J: TRBJ2-7
V: TRBV4-3
D: TRBD2
size: -

CDR3: CASSSGGIPYEQYF
DNA: TGTGCCAGCAGTTCCGGCGGGATCCCCTACGAGCAGTACTTC
J: TRBJ2-7
V: TRBV28
D: -
size: -

CDR3: CASSQTTGRNTEAFF
DNA: TGCGCCAGCAGTCAAACGACAGGACGGAACACTGAAGCTTTCTTT
J: TRBJ1-1
V: TRBV4-1
D: -
size: many

CDR3: CASSPGGGAKNIQYF
DNA: TGTGCCAGCAGTCCCGGGGGAGGAGCCAAAAACATTCAGTACTTC
J: TRBJ2-4
V: TRBV28
D: -
size: -

CDR3: CATRARIANQPQHF
DNA: TGTGCCACCAGAGCCCGCATCGCCAATCAGCCCCAGCATTTT
J: TRBJ1-5
V: TRBV15
D: -
size: -

CDR3: CASSLRGLNNQPQHF
DNA: TGTGCCAGCAGTTTGCGGGGGTTGAACAATCAGCCCCAGCATTTT
J: TRBJ1-5
V: TRBV28
D: -
size: -

CDR3: CASRREYEQYF
DNA: TGTGCCAGCAGAAGGGAGTACGAGCAGTACTTC
J: TRBJ2-7
V: TRBV28
D: -
size: -

CDR3: CASSEKANTEAFF
DNA: TGTGCCAGCAGTGAAAAAGCTAACACTGAAGCTTTCTTT
J: TRBJ1-1
V: TRBV6-1
D: -
size: -

CDR3: CASPSDTGELFF
DNA: TGCGCCAGCCCCAGTGACACCGGGGAGCTGTTTTTT
J: TRBJ2-2
V: TRBV5-1
D: -
size: -

CDR3: CASSHATENQPQHF
DNA: TGTGCCAGCAGCCACGCTACAGAGAATCAGCCCCAGCATTTT
J: TRBJ1-5
V: TRBV4-2
D: -
size: -

CDR3: CASSHPLASNTGELFF
DNA: TGCGCCAGCAGCCATCCTCTGGCCTCGAACACCGGGGAGCTGTTTTTT
J: TRBJ2-2
V: TRBV4-3
D: -
size: -

CDR3: CASSLVSAGVETQYF
DNA: TGTGCCAGCAGCTTAGTTTCCGCGGGAGTGGAGACCCAGTACTTC
J: TRBJ2-5
V: TRBV11-2
D: TRBD2
size: -

CDR3: CASSYRASGKSEQYF
DNA: TGTGCCAGCAGTTACCGGGCTAGCGGGAAGTCCGAGCAGTACTTC
J: TRBJ2-7
V: TRBV6-5
D: TRBD2
size: -

CDR3: CASSQGPGLAGANTGELFF
DNA: TGCGCCAGCAGCCAGGGGCCGGGACTAGCGGGAGCGAACACCGGGGAGCTGTTTTTT
J: TRBJ2-2
V: TRBV4-1
D: TRBD2
size: -

CDR3: CATSDTRTSGSIQFF
DNA: TGTGCCACCAGTGATACTCGGACTAGCGGAAGCATCCAGTTCTTC
J: TRBJ2-1
V: TRBV24-1
D: TRBD2
size: -

CDR3: CASRGNRADYGYTF
DNA: TGTGCCAGCAGGGGAAACAGGGCAGACTATGGCTACACCTTC
J: TRBJ1-2
V: TRBV28
D: -
size: -

CDR3: CASSLGSPDTQYF
DNA: TGCGCCAGCAGCTTGGGTAGCCCAGATACGCAGTATTTT
J: TRBJ2-3
V: TRBV5-1
D: -
size: -

CDR3: CASKGGNQPQHF
DNA: TGTGCCAGCAAGGGGGGCAATCAGCCCCAGCATTTT
J: TRBJ1-5
V: TRBV6-5
D: -
size: -

CDR3: CASSEFKTATNEKLFF
DNA: TGTGCCAGCAGTGAATTCAAGACAGCAACTAATGAAAAACTGTTTTTT
J: TRBJ1-4
V: TRBV25-1
D: -
size: -

CDR3: CASSKSERQSSYNEQFF
DNA: TGTGCCAGCAGCAAATCAGAGCGGCAGAGCTCCTACAATGAGCAGTTCTTC
J: TRBJ2-1
V: TRBV21-1
D: -
size: -

CDR3: CASRLRDRGAYEQYF
DNA: TGTGCCAGCAGACTCCGGGACAGGGGGGCCTACGAGCAGTACTTC
J: TRBJ2-7
V: TRBV6-5
D: TRBD1
size: -

CDR3: CASPPGVNLAYNEQFF
DNA: TGTGCCAGCCCTCCGGGGGTAAACTTGGCCTACAATGAGCAGTTCTTC
J: TRBJ2-1
V: TRBV19
D: -
size: -

CDR3: CASSFSGRARDTQYF
DNA: TGTGCCAGTAGTTTTAGCGGGAGGGCCCGGGATACGCAGTATTTT
J: TRBJ2-3
V: TRBV19
D: TRBD2
size: -